This T cell receptor beta chain was obtained from a study of T cells in Graves' hyperthyroidism and ophthalmopathy (dated by TCRdb to 2018 to 2020). Background for the entire study: Peripheral blood was sampled at the time of initial diagnosis, prior to any treatment. A discovery cohort of approximately 97 patients, approximately 44 with Graves' ophthalmopathy and approximately 60 with stable Graves' hyperthyroidism, was used to find distinguishing TCR V-J signatures. Prospective prediction of ophthalmopathy was tested in an independent validation cohort of approximately 18 hyperthyroidism patients and 17 patients who later progressed to ophthalmopathy. The 100 discovery patients were randomly split 7:3 into training and test sets. In addition, the study compared T-cell repertoires in thyroid tissue and in blood from roughly six Graves' hyperthyroidism patients. After blood sampling, hyperthyroidism patients were treated with methimazole at a starting dose of 30 mg daily, and ophthalmopathy patients were treated with high-dose intravenous methylprednisolone. TCR Vbeta CDR3 sequencing of approximately 140 peripheral blood samples (approximately 44 ophthalmopathy, roughly 72 hyperthyroidism and some 17 progressor patients) is reported in the paper.

This clonotype was found many times. Its antigen is currently not known. No base qualities exist here, and no much larger clone lies one base off it. Graves' hyperthyroidism was defined as stable when no progression to ophthalmopathy occurred over 18 months of follow-up. Hyperthyroidism patients were aged 18 to 65 years and newly diagnosed, with disease duration of less than 2 months. Exclusion was applied to patients with uncontrolled infections, other autoimmune diseases, pregnancy or lactation. Clinical symptoms, serum thyroxine and TRAb, thyroid ultrasound, and orbital computed tomography formed the basis for the diagnoses. PBMCs were isolated from 7.5 to 10 ml of fresh peripheral blood by Ficoll-Paque density gradient centrifugation. Total RNA was extracted using Trizol reagent, and RNA quality was assessed on an Agilent 2100 Bioanalyzer. A distance of 16 bases separates the germline ends of V and J, which lose 5 bases and 2 bases respectively. Its CDR3 holds 15 amino acids, cysteine through phenylalanine. This entry keeps only the CDR3 DNA: 45 bases, framed from base 1. The germline V gene specifies SGHAT as CDR1 and FQNNGV as CDR2.

Study-wide findings and limitations: A 13 V-J signature model separated ophthalmopathy from stable hyperthyroidism, with approximately 87% sensitivity and 81.08% specificity in cross-validation and 80%/75% in testing. Blood samples also contained most of the expanded thyroid clonotypes (frequency above 0.001), which suggests that blood repertoires may reflect thyroid immune responses. During validation, the model predicted progression to ophthalmopathy a median of about 6.5 months ahead of onset, with approximately 71% sensitivity and 72% to 80% specificity. No statistical method was used to fix the sample size in advance, and group allocation was not hidden from the investigators.

TCR beta CDR3 regions were amplified from RNA transcripts. The first round of RT-PCR for the TCR CDR3 was performed with the HTBI primer set and the Qiagen OneStep RT-PCR kit. Libraries were constructed in a second round of multiplex PCR, after which size selection and purification were performed. Libraries were sequenced paired-end with 100 bp reads on an Illumina HiSeq2000. Concerning the study's data processing: SOAPnuke was used to process the raw data, with reads discarded if the reads contained adapters or uncalled bases, had a mean Phred below 15, or lacked an exact constant-primer or identifier match. COPE v1.2.5 was used to merge high-quality paired reads, and clonotypes were defined as unique nucleotide sequences. MiTCR v1.1 was used to align the clonotypes against IMGT TRBV, TRBD and TRBJ reference segments. The analysis included only V-J combinations with a frequency above 0.0001, which together covered more than 98% of the repertoires. The TCS score was defined as F50 (clonal expansion) divided by E x V (chaos), with BLOSUM62-based TCRdist calculated between CDR3 peptides within each V-J. Welch's t-statistics and random forest reduced 500 to 650 V-J features to 13, which were used in a naive Bayes classifier (R e1071). TCRdb reprocessed the public reads (quality trimming at Q25 with fastp, clone calling with MiXCR) and kept in-frame beta chains. Every CDR3 protein is listed once, alongside the most common genes and DNA of its rows. The V and J calls and clone size come from TCRdb's table, not from the authors' own analysis. The sample yields hundreds of thousands of distinct CDR3 sequences; about a fifth were counted once. The ten biggest clones cover 3% to 4% of the sample.

This TCR derives from a woman aged 18-29 years with Graves' hyperthyroidism. The chain employs TRBV11-2 and TRBJ2-7, and the D gene may be TRBD2, 9 bases matching. The sequencing sample was made of blood. The DNA sequence is as follows: TGTGCCAGCAGCCAGGGGGCGGGGGGGCCCTACGAGCAGTACTTC. Its protein reads: CASSQGAGGPYEQYF. Supplemented by the reference TRBV11-2 and TRBJ2-7 proteins around the CDR3, the complete variable domain is EAGVAQSPRYKIIEKRQSVAFWCNPISGHATLYWYQQILGQGPKLLIQFQNNGVVDDSQLPKDRFSAERLKGVDSTLKIQPAKLEDSAVYLCASSQGAGGPYEQYFGPGTRLTVT.